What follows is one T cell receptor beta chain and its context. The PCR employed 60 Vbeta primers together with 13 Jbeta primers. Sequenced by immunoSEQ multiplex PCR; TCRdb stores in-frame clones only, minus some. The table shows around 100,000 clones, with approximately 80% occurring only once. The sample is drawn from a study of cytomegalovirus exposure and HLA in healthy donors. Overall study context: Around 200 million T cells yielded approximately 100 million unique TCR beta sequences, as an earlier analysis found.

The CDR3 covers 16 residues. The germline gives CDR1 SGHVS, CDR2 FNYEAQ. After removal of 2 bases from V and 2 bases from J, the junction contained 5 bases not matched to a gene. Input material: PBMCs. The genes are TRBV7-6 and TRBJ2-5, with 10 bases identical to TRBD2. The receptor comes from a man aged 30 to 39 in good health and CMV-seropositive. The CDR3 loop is CASSLLSGRVQETQYF. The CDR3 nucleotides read TGTGCCAGCAGCTTACTGAGCGGGAGGGTACAAGAGACCCAGTACTTC.